The present T cell receptor beta chain was sequenced within a study of OX40 agonist ivuxolimab in advanced cancers. TCRdb keeps only in-frame clones here, not all; method: immunoSEQ multiplex PCR. Of approximately 74,000 clones listed, about 89% are singletons. The germline V and J ends were trimmed by 0 bases and 7 bases, with 15 bases remaining between them. The CDR3 is made up of 15 amino acids. Germline V gene lookup returns CDR1 MGHRA and CDR2 YSYEKL. The genes are TRBV4-1 and TRBJ1-1; TRBD1 might be the D (6 bases). Sequenced material: CD4+ or CD8+ T cells sorted from blood, taken in a trial of the OX40 agonist ivuxolimab. This sequence was found in an adult with an advanced solid tumor such as melanoma, head and neck, liver or kidney cancer. The CDR3 loop is CASSQDFAGAVEAFF. The CDR3 DNA follows: TGCGCCAGCAGCCAAGATTTTGCAGGGGCGGTTGAAGCTTTCTTT.